Each of the 15 T cell receptor beta chains below was sequenced from the same sample in a study of shared clonotypes between healthy human individuals. TCRdb keeps only in-frame clones here, not all; method: immunoSEQ multiplex PCR. Of roughly 1,500,000 clones listed, 98% are singletons. The sample was naive CD4+ T cells sorted from blood. Sample subset: CD45RA+ positively selected. These receptors were taken from a man aged 30-40 years in good health.

The V call is TRBV10-3, the J call TRBJ2-3; TRBD1 aligns across 7 bases. This CDR3 region has 15 residues. Germline CDR1 is ENHRY and CDR2 is SYGVKD. The V gene end was trimmed by 3 bases and the J gene end by 2 bases; junction bases not matched to a gene: 5. The CDR3 DNA follows: TGTGCCATCAGTGACCCCGGGACAGACACAGATACGCAGTATTTT. Protein: CAISDPGTDTDTQYF.

This clone was found once. The chain carries TRBV11-2 and TRBJ2-7, with TRBD1 matching 9 bases. J lost 6 bases, V lost 5 bases, and 11 bases had no gene match. Germline V gives CDR1 SGHAT, CDR2 FQNNGV. This CDR3 region has 15 residues. As DNA, the CDR3 is TGTGCCAGCAGCCCTCCCCCCGGGACAGGGTTCGAGCAGTACTTC. The encoded protein is CASSPPPGTGFEQYF. The entire variable domain, with the rest obtained from reference TRBV11-2 and TRBJ2-7, is as follows: EAGVAQSPRYKIIEKRQSVAFWCNPISGHATLYWYQQILGQGPKLLIQFQNNGVVDDSQLPKDRFSAERLKGVDSTLKIQPAKLEDSAVYLCASSPPPGTGFEQYFGPGTRLTVT.

The rearrangement links TRBV27 to TRBJ2-3; D unresolved. Germline-derived CDR1 and CDR2 are MNHEY and SMNVEV (reference sequence). V was cut by 6 bases and J by 0 bases, with 13 bases left in between. This CDR3 region has 15 residues. CDR3 protein: CASSLLSASTDTQYF. CDR3 in DNA: TGTGCCAGCAGCCTCCTTTCGGCTAGCACAGATACGCAGTATTTT.

The chain uses TRBV29-1 and TRBJ2-5, with D unclear. Trimming removed 5 bases from V and 5 bases from J, with 12 bases in between. The CDR3 sequence is 12 residues long. Per germline, CDR1 SQVTM and CDR2 ANQGSEA. This CDR3 is CSVLGMGETQYF. CDR3 DNA: TGCAGCGTTCTCGGTATGGGCGAGACCCAGTACTTC.

The chain employs TRBV12-2 and TRBJ2-6; TRBD2, the table's D call, lacks a check against the DNA. TRBV12-2 is annotated as a pseudogene. The CDR3 extends over 20 amino acids. This CDR3 is CASLHTGTSGYDSGANVLTF. CDR3 DNA: TGTGCAAGTCTCCACACCGGGACTAGCGGGTACGACTCTGGGGCCAACGTCCTGACTTTC.

The chain is built from TRBV2 and TRBJ2-2; TRBD2 matches at 7 bases. The CDR3 runs to 13 residues. Germline CDR1 SNHLY, CDR2 FYNNEI. J gave up 3 bases and V 8 bases, and 3 bases lay outside the gene matches. CDR3 amino acids: CASWLADTGELFF. The CDR3 DNA follows: TGTGCCAGCTGGCTAGCGGACACCGGGGAGCTGTTTTTT.

The V and J genes are TRBV28 and TRBJ1-5; possibly TRBD1 for D (5 bases). Germline V gene lookup returns CDR1 MDHEN and CDR2 SYDVKM. CDR3 length: 15 residues. Trimming cost V 8 bases and J 4 bases, with 18 bases left between them. This CDR3 reads CASLRRGTGNQPQHF. The CDR3 DNA reads TGTGCCAGCCTTAGGCGGGGGACGGGGAATCAGCCCCAGCATTTT.

A note on this clone: Other DNA sequences of this sample code for an identical CDR3. This sequence joins TRBV25-1 and TRBJ1-1, with a weak D call TRBD1 (6 bases). From germline, CDR1 is MGHDK and CDR2 SYGVNS. There are 12 residues in the CDR3. V dropped 6 bases and J dropped 1 base, with 6 bases sitting between them. CDR3 DNA: TGTGCCAGCAGGGACAGGAACACTGAAGCTTTCTTT. Amino acids: CASRDRNTEAFF.

This clone has just one count. This chain joins TRBV2 and TRBJ1-1; 9 nucleotides match TRBD1. Trimming at V came to 5 bases and at J to 0 bases, leaving 7 bases not matched to a gene. The CDR3 length is 16 residues. Germline-derived CDR1 and CDR2 are SNHLY and FYNNEI. CDR3 sequence reads: CASSPRTGAMNTEAFF. Here the CDR3 DNA reads TGTGCCAGCAGTCCTAGGACAGGGGCCATGAACACTGAAGCTTTCTTT.

This chain joins TRBV4-3 and TRBJ2-1, with D uncertain. CDR3 size: 18 residues. The V gene lost 0 bases and the J gene lost 5 bases, with 20 bases spanning the gap. CDR1 is LGHNA, CDR2 YSLEER, per germline. In nucleotides, the CDR3 is TGCGCCAGCAGCCAAGAACCGCATTTCACGAACCCAAACAATGAGCAGTTCTTC. Amino acids: CASSQEPHFTNPNNEQFF.

The rearrangement joins TRBV28 to TRBJ1-4, with 10 bases matching TRBD1. The CDR3 is made up of 15 amino acids. The V gene end was trimmed by 5 bases and the J gene end by 7 bases; junction bases not matched to a gene: 7. Per germline, CDR1 MDHEN and CDR2 SYDVKM. Here the CDR3 reads CASSASGTGVEKLFF. The CDR3 coding sequence is TGTGCCAGCAGTGCCTCCGGGACAGGGGTTGAAAAACTGTTTTTT.

J is TRBJ1-4 and V is TRBV28; no clear D gene. The V gene's germline CDR1 is MDHEN and CDR2 SYDVKM. Trimming left V 4 bases short and J 3 bases short, with 9 bases between. The CDR3 is made up of 14 amino acids. The CDR3 DNA follows: TGTGCCAGCAGTTCTCCTGGGGCTAATGAAAAACTGTTTTTT. This sequence encodes CASSSPGANEKLFF.

The CDR3 DNA is TGTGCCTGGGGATACAGGGTGGAAAGCAATCAGCCCCAGCATTTT. This encodes CAWGYRVESNQPQHF. The chain combines TRBV30 with TRBJ1-5; D perhaps matches TRBD1 (6 bases). The V end lost 5 bases, the J end lost 1 base, and 15 bases lay between the germline ends. From germline, CDR1 is GTSNPN and CDR2 SVGIG (reference sequence). This CDR3 is built from 15 residues.

Turning to this clone: The sample contains more than one DNA sequence encoding this CDR3. The genes are TRBV7-9 and TRBJ2-5; 11 positions match TRBD2. CDR3 length: 15 amino acids. V lost 6 bases to trimming and J lost 2 bases; unmatched junction nucleotides: 5. In germline, CDR1 is SEHNR, CDR2 FQNEAQ (reference sequence). In DNA, the CDR3 is TGTGCCAGCAGGCTAGCGGGAGGAGGGCAAGAGACCCAGTACTTC. Translation: CASRLAGGGQETQYF.

In this sample, this clone turned up once. The chain recombines TRBV7-2 with TRBJ1-2; D is possibly TRBD1 (5 bases). Per germline, CDR1 SGHTA and CDR2 FQGNSA. V shed 3 bases and J shed 4 bases, with 9 bases lying between them. This CDR3 is built from 13 residues. CDR3 coding DNA: TGTGCCAGCAGCTTGGGGGGGATCTATGGCTACACCTTC. Protein sequence: CASSLGGIYGYTF.